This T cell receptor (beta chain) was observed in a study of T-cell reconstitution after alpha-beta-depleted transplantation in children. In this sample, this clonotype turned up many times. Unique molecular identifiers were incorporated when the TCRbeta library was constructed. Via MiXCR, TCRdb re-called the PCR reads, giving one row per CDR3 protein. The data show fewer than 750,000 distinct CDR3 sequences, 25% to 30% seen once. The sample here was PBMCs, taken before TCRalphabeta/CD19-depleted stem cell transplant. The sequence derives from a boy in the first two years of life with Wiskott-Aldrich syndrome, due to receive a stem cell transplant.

CDR3 bases: TGCGCCAGCAGCTTGAGTCCACTCTACAATGAGCAGTTCTTC. Amino acid sequence: CASSLSPLYNEQFF. V and J are TRBV5-1 and TRBJ2-1; D is unresolved. V was cut by 1 base and J by 3 bases, with 8 bases left in between. The CDR3 loop spans 14 amino acids. Germline values: CDR1 SGHRS, CDR2 YFSETQ.